The sequence of this TCR beta chain was determined in a study of blood T cells in healthy people across ages. A J-beta primer mix and a sample-barcoded 5' primer were used in a second PCR of about 6 to 12 cycles. Through a template-switch adaptor with 12 random nucleotides, each cDNA molecule received a tag. TCRdb called the 5' RACE reads again in MiXCR, with one record for every CDR3 protein. Of about 1.5 million distinct CDR3 sequences listed, roughly 43% were seen once; the top ten hold around 4%. The V and J ends lost 5 bases and 7 bases, in that order; junction bases with no gene match: 11. CDR1 LGHNA and CDR2 YNFKEQ come from the germline V gene. The CDR3 extends over 15 amino acids.

The sequencing sample was made of blood. The chain couples TRBV4-2 to TRBJ2-1; TRBD2 matches at 7 bases. The source of this sequence is a woman between 18 and 30 years old in good health. In DNA form, the CDR3 reads TGTGCCAGCAGCTCAATGGGGGGGACGGGAAATGAGCAGTTCTTC. This gives the protein CASSSMGGTGNEQFF.